The 19 T cell receptor beta chains in this list originate from one sample, sequenced in a study of blood T cell repertoires in COVID-19. Assay used: immunoSEQ multiplex PCR; TCRdb lists only in-frame clones, some missing. The sample has 110,000 to 150,000 clones, more than 80% seen once; the top ten hold roughly 3.2%. Sequencing used peripheral blood. Receptor source: a woman aged 60 to 75 with active COVID-19.

The chain has TRBV7-6 and TRBJ1-3; 9 bases agree with TRBD1. The V segment lost 4 bases and the J segment 5 bases; nucleotides outside the gene matches: 12. This CDR3 comprises 17 residues. The V gene's germline CDR1 is SGHVS and CDR2 FNYEAQ. CDR3 bases: TGTGCCAGCAGCTCTCTGGGACAGGGAATTCGAAGAAACACCATATATTTT. Protein: CASSSLGQGIRRNTIYF.

V gene TRBV6-2 or TRBV6-3 combines with J gene TRBJ1-5; tentative D call: TRBD1 (6 bases). Trimming stripped 0 bases from V and 5 bases from J, with 11 bases between. The CDR3 spans 15 residues. The germline gives CDR1 MNHEY, CDR2 SVGEGT. DNA of the CDR3: TGTGCCAGCAGTTACTCGATCAGGGGTTATCAGCCCCAGCATTTT. It is translated as CASSYSIRGYQPQHF.

The rearrangement joins TRBV10-3 to TRBJ1-1, with a weak D call TRBD1 (5 bases). V was trimmed by 4 bases and J by 0 bases, leaving 12 bases between them. Germline V gene data show CDR1 as ENHRY and CDR2 as SYGVKD. The CDR3 is 15 residues long. The CDR3 sequence: CAISGSVGLNTEAFF. Here the CDR3 DNA reads TGTGCCATCAGTGGGTCGGTGGGGCTGAACACTGAAGCTTTCTTT.

V gene TRBV28 combines with J gene TRBJ2-5; 12 bases line up with TRBD2. The CDR3 length is 15 residues. Per the germline V gene, CDR1 is MDHEN and CDR2 is SYDVKM. V gave up 3 bases and J gave up 5 bases; unmatched junction bases: 4. The CDR3 here is CASSLLAGGTETQYF. CDR3 nucleotides: TGTGCCAGCAGTTTGCTAGCGGGAGGGACGGAGACCCAGTACTTC. The variable domain in full, completed from reference TRBV28 and TRBJ2-5, reads DVKVTQSSRYLVKRTGEKVFLECVQDMDHENMFWYRQDPGLGLRLIYFSYDVKMKEKGDIPEGYSVSREKKERFSLILESASTNQTSMYLCASSLLAGGTETQYFGPGTRLLVL.

The rearrangement uses TRBV5-1 and TRBJ1-1; D is unclear. CDR3 length: 15 residues. The V gene's germline CDR1 is SGHRS and CDR2 YFSETQ. Trimming left V 0 bases short and J 0 bases short, with 9 bases between. DNA of the CDR3: TGCGCCAGCAGCTTGGGCGGCTCCCTGAACACTGAAGCTTTCTTT. Its protein is CASSLGGSLNTEAFF.

The gene calls are TRBV5-1 and TRBJ1-1; D remains unclear. Germline CDR1 reads SGHRS; CDR2 reads YFSETQ. CDR3 length: 16 residues. V was clipped by 0 bases and J by 1 base, with 13 bases between them. CDR3: CASSLAAGQSNTEAFF. The CDR3, as DNA: TGCGCCAGCAGCTTGGCCGCTGGCCAGTCGAACACTGAAGCTTTCTTT. The full variable domain, its missing parts supplied by reference TRBV5-1 and TRBJ1-1, is KAGVTQTPRYLIKTRGQQVTLSCSPISGHRSVSWYQQTPGQGLQFLFEYFSETQRNKGNFPGRFSGRQFSNSRSEMNVSTLELGDSALYLCASSLAAGQSNTEAFFGQGTRLTVV.

The chain joins TRBV7-9 to TRBJ2-7, with D possibly matching TRBD1 (6 bases). With 1 base removed from V and 3 bases from J, the gap between germline ends came to 16 bases. The germline V gene encodes CDR1 SEHNR and CDR2 FQNEAQ (reference sequence). The CDR3 spans 16 residues. The CDR3 DNA reads as TGTGCCAGCAGCTTAGACTTCAGGGGACCCTTCTACGAGCAGTACTTC. Translation gives CASSLDFRGPFYEQYF.

This clone showed up just once. The genes are TRBV28 and TRBJ1-2; D is ambiguous. Trimming shortened V by 6 bases and J by 9 bases, and 11 bases separated the two germline ends. The CDR3 has 11 amino acids. The germline gives CDR1 MDHEN, CDR2 SYDVKM. The chain's CDR3 is CASSLDTRYTF. The CDR3 DNA sequence: TGTGCCAGCAGCCTCGACACTCGCTACACCTTC.

The CDR3 here is CASSSGQHNEQFF. CDR3 DNA: TGTGCCAGCAGCTCCGGACAGCACAATGAGCAGTTCTTC. This sequence joins TRBV7-9 and TRBJ2-1; possible D gene TRBD1, 6 bases. The V end lost 4 bases, the J end lost 5 bases, and 9 bases lay between the germline ends. The CDR3 has 13 amino acids. The V gene's germline CDR1 is SEHNR and CDR2 FQNEAQ (reference sequence). The whole variable domain, remainder taken from reference TRBV7-9 and TRBJ2-1, is DTGVSQNPRHKITKRGQNVTFRCDPISEHNRLYWYRQTLGQGPEFLTYFQNEAQLEKSRLLSDRFSAERPKGSFSTLEIQRTEQGDSAMYLCASSSGQHNEQFFGPGTRLTVL.

This clone was recorded only once. This chain joins TRBV9 and TRBJ2-2, with 11 bases matching TRBD2. Germline V CDR1 and CDR2: SGDLS, YYNGEE. Losses at the gene ends were 4 bases for V and 0 bases for J; bases not matched to a gene: 8. The CDR3 consists of 18 residues. CDR3 nucleotide sequence: TGTGCCAGCAGCCTCACTAGCGGGAGACCCACGAACACCGGGGAGCTGTTTTTT. It specifies CASSLTSGRPTNTGELFF.

The CDR3 nucleotides are TGTGCCAGCAGTGAAGGTAGCGGGGTCTCGTATTTT. Translation: CASSEGSGVSYF. This sequence joins TRBV2 and TRBJ2-3; 8 bases are a match to TRBD2. Unmatched junction bases numbered 5, after V lost 1 base and J lost 14 bases. Germline V lookup: CDR1 SNHLY, CDR2 FYNNEI. The CDR3 extends over 12 amino acids.

CDR3 in amino acids: CASSLLGEGNIQYF. As DNA, the CDR3 is TGTGCCAGCAGCTTGCTCGGGGAGGGGAACATTCAGTACTTC. This rearrangement joins TRBV5-4 to TRBJ2-4; TRBD2 matches at 7 bases. The J segment lost 7 bases and the V segment lost 1 base, leaving 5 bases of the junction unmatched. CDR3 size: 14 residues. The germline CDR1 and CDR2 sequences are SGHNT and YYREEE (reference sequence).

This chain connects TRBV21-1 to TRBJ2-5; the D segment call TRBD2 is taken from the table without a DNA check. TRBV21-1 is termed a pseudogene. This CDR3 region has 18 residues. CDR3 residues: CASSKRNSRGERTETQYF. CDR3 nucleotides: TGTGCCAGCAGCAAACGGAATAGCCGGGGGGAGAGGACGGAGACCCAGTACTTC.

The genes are TRBV7-7 and TRBJ2-2; D may be TRBD1 (6 bases). Germline V gives CDR1 SSHAT, CDR2 FNYEAQ (reference sequence). V gave up 2 bases and J gave up 5 bases, with 9 bases separating them. CDR3 length: 14 amino acids. DNA for the CDR3: TGTGCCAGCAGCTTAACAGGGATAACCGGGGAGCTGTTTTTT. Translated: CASSLTGITGELFF.

The gene calls are TRBV15 and TRBJ1-2; perhaps TRBD1 as D (5 bases). The CDR3 sequence is 15 residues long. Germline CDR1 is LNHNV and CDR2 is YYDKDF (reference sequence). Trimming removed 1 base at V and 4 bases at J, with 13 bases between. In nucleotides, the CDR3 is TGTGCCACCAGCAGAGGAGATGGGGGGATCTATGGCTACACCTTC. Protein sequence: CATSRGDGGIYGYTF. The full variable domain, rest sourced from reference TRBV15 and TRBJ1-2, is DAMVIQNPRYQVTQFGKPVTLSCSQTLNHNVMYWYQQKSSQAPKLLFHYYDKDFNNEADTPDNFQSRRPNTSFCFLDIRSPGLGDTAMYLCATSRGDGGIYGYTFGSGTRLTVV.

The CDR3 DNA reads TGCGCCAGCAGCTCGCCCGGGACTTCCAACTACGAGCAGTACTTC. This gives the protein CASSSPGTSNYEQYF. V is TRBV5-1 and J is TRBJ2-7; TRBD2 is a possible D gene (6 bases). CDR1 is SGHRS, CDR2 YFSETQ, per germline. CDR3 length: 15 amino acids. Trimming removed 3 bases from V and 3 bases from J, with 16 bases in between.

The chain employs TRBV5-1 and TRBJ2-1, with TRBD1 as a possible D gene (6 bases). V was pared by 0 bases and J by 3 bases, with 10 bases between. This CDR3 region has 15 residues. Germline V gene data show CDR1 as SGHRS and CDR2 as YFSETQ. CDR3 in amino acids: CASSLAGVNYNEQFF. The CDR3 DNA is TGCGCCAGCAGCTTGGCAGGGGTCAACTACAATGAGCAGTTCTTC.

The genes are TRBV30 and TRBJ1-5; D is ambiguous. CDR1 and CDR2 from the germline V gene are GTSNPN and SVGIG (reference sequence). This CDR3 is 11 amino acids long. V was shortened by 0 bases and J by 10 bases, with 7 bases between the two germline ends. CDR3 sequence: CAWSVRGPQHF. The CDR3, as DNA: TGTGCCTGGAGTGTGAGAGGACCCCAGCATTTT.

This rearrangement joins TRBV9 to TRBJ2-7, with TRBD2 matching 10 bases. The CDR3 sequence is 15 residues long. V lost 4 bases to trimming and J lost 3 bases; unmatched junction nucleotides: 7. CDR1 SGDLS and CDR2 YYNGEE come from the germline V gene. The CDR3, as DNA: TGTGCCAGCAGCCCCCGGGCTAGCGGGAGCTACGAGCAGTACTTC. It specifies CASSPRASGSYEQYF.